This T cell receptor (beta chain) was recovered during a study of identifying expanded T cells in peripheral blood. Study-level points and caveats: Clone count variance between approximately 2-week samples rose with total template count.

Germline lookup yields CDR1 MNHEY and CDR2 SVGAGI. Unmatched junction bases numbered 9, after V lost 4 bases and J lost 4 bases. The CDR3 sequence is 15 residues long. The protocol was immunoSEQ multiplex PCR, while the TCRdb copy is restricted to in-frame clones and leaves out a portion. The sample lists about 82,000 clones; roughly 90% were seen once. Points on this clone: Its matching antigen is unknown.

Material: blood. This chain connects TRBV6-5 to TRBJ1-2; 7 nucleotides match TRBD1. The receptor comes from a person between 18 and 75 years old in good health. The DNA of the CDR3 is TGTGCCAGCAGTTCGAGGACAGGAGGACTCTATGGCTACACCTTC. It codes for CASSSRTGGLYGYTF.